One sample yielded the 18 T cell receptor beta chains listed below, sequenced in a study of blood T cell repertoires in COVID-19. The table came from immunoSEQ multiplex PCR; TCRdb's copy has only in-frame clones and leaves some out. The data contain about 72,000 clones, approximately 91% of them singletons. What was sequenced was peripheral blood. The receptor set was obtained from a human donor in a cohort sampled during active COVID-19.

The chain couples TRBV15 to TRBJ1-1; 7 bases fit TRBD1. Germline CDR1 reads LNHNV; CDR2 reads YYDKDF (reference sequence). CDR3 length: 17 residues. Trimming cost V 4 bases and J 1 base; bases outside gene matches: 12. Here the CDR3 reads CATSNIMTGPRNTEAFF. The CDR3 coding sequence is TGTGCCACCAGCAACATCATGACAGGGCCTAGGAACACTGAAGCTTTCTTT.

The chain carries TRBV9 and TRBJ2-5; 9 bases map to TRBD2. The CDR3 covers 17 residues. In germline, CDR1 is SGDLS, CDR2 YYNGEE. The V segment lost 4 bases and the J segment 5 bases; nucleotides outside the gene matches: 15. CDR3 protein: CASSRGVAGVADETQYF. As DNA, the CDR3 is TGTGCCAGCAGCCGGGGTGTAGCGGGGGTAGCCGATGAGACCCAGTACTTC.

This clone was observed a single time. The chain couples TRBV21-1 to TRBJ2-2; TRBD1 was called by the table and not checked on the DNA. TRBV21-1 is marked as a pseudogene. This CDR3 spans 18 amino acids. The CDR3 DNA is TGTGCCAGCAGCAATTCTTGGCGGACAGCCCTGAACACCGGGGAGCTGTTTTTT. As protein: CASSNSWRTALNTGELFF.

This clone turned up a few times. The rearrangement links TRBV19 to TRBJ2-1; D is unresolved. Germline V CDR1 and CDR2: LNHDA, SQIVND (reference sequence). V was trimmed by 3 bases and J by 6 bases, leaving 12 bases between them. The CDR3 extends over 14 amino acids. CDR3 DNA sequence: TGTGCCAGTAGTATGGTCGCGGCTTCCAATGAGCAGTTCTTC. Protein: CASSMVAASNEQFF.

The chain uses TRBV19 and TRBJ1-5; no clear D gene. The CDR3 sequence is 14 residues long. V was clipped by 2 bases and J by 5 bases, with 10 bases between them. The germline gives CDR1 LNHDA, CDR2 SQIVND (reference sequence). CDR3 loop: CASSISGSYQPQHF. In DNA form, the CDR3 reads TGTGCCAGTAGTATATCCGGGTCCTATCAGCCCCAGCATTTT.

This chain connects TRBV11-2 to TRBJ2-7, with 7 bases lining up with TRBD1. The junction had 1 base not matched to a gene; V was cut back by 0 bases and J by 5 bases. Germline loops: CDR1 SGHAT, CDR2 FQNNGV. CDR3 length: 13 amino acids. The CDR3 DNA follows: TGTGCCAGCAGCTTAGACAGGGGGAACGAGCAGTACTTC. Amino acid sequence: CASSLDRGNEQYF.

The chain recombines TRBV10-3 with TRBJ2-7, with TRBD1 as a possible D gene (7 bases). The CDR3 has 16 amino acids. Trimming stripped 2 bases from V and 1 base from J, with 15 bases between. Germline CDR1 is ENHRY and CDR2 is SYGVKD. CDR3 residues: CAISEGPGGQSYEQYF. In DNA, the CDR3 is TGTGCCATCAGTGAGGGACCCGGGGGACAGTCCTACGAGCAGTACTTC.

This chain joins TRBV9 and TRBJ2-1; D may be TRBD2 (6 bases). The CDR3 contains 15 residues. CDR1 and CDR2 from the germline V gene are SGDLS and YYNGEE. V lost 3 bases and J lost 5, with 15 bases in between. As DNA, the CDR3 is TGTGCCAGCAGCGCCGGGGGTAGCGGACACAATGAGCAGTTCTTC. Translation: CASSAGGSGHNEQFF.

The rearrangement uses TRBV4-3 and TRBJ2-1; the D is unclear. Deletions cut 2 bases from V and 8 bases from J, with 10 bases between. The CDR3 has 13 residues. CDR1 is LGHNA and CDR2 is YSLEER in the germline V gene. In nucleotides, the CDR3 is TGCGCCAGCAGCCAACTTGAGCGAGATGAGCAGTTCTTC. Protein product: CASSQLERDEQFF.

This chain uses TRBV29-1 with TRBJ1-2; D uncertain. Germline CDR1 is SQVTM and CDR2 is ANQGSEA. The V and J ends lost 6 bases and 2 bases respectively, with 13 bases between them. This CDR3 has 13 amino acids. The CDR3 DNA follows: TGCAGCGTCCGGGATCCCTTGAACTATGGCTACACCTTC. This translates into CSVRDPLNYGYTF.

V and J are TRBV11-2 and TRBJ1-4, with TRBD1 as a possible D gene (5 bases). Germline lookup yields CDR1 SGHAT and CDR2 FQNNGV. This CDR3 region has 15 residues. Deletions cut 0 bases from V and 10 bases from J, with 15 bases between. The chain's CDR3 is CASSLDAKGGGKLFF. CDR3 DNA: TGTGCCAGCAGCTTAGATGCCAAGGGCGGGGGAAAACTGTTTTTT.

The V gene is TRBV4-3, the J gene TRBJ2-3; tentative D call: TRBD2 (5 bases). In germline, CDR1 is LGHNA, CDR2 YSLEER. The CDR3 is 17 amino acids. The V end was cut by 3 bases, the J end by 1 base, with 17 bases between. CDR3 loop: CASSQRRGQARTDTQYF. The DNA for the CDR3 is TGCGCCAGCAGCCAGAGAAGAGGGCAGGCGCGCACAGATACGCAGTATTTT.

V gene TRBV7-8 combines with J gene TRBJ2-2, with 7 bases that match TRBD1. The CDR3 runs to 15 residues. The germline gives CDR1 SGHVS, CDR2 FQNEAQ. The junction had 9 bases not matched to a gene; V was cut back by 5 bases and J by 6 bases. The CDR3 DNA reads TGTGCCAGCAGCATTTGGACAGGTGTTGCCGGGGAGCTGTTTTTT. This encodes CASSIWTGVAGELFF.

In nucleotides, the CDR3 is TGTGCCAGCAGTTACGGGCTAGCGCGTACAGATACGCAGTATTTT. Its protein is CASSYGLARTDTQYF. The chain uses TRBV6-6 and TRBJ2-3, with D perhaps matching TRBD2 (6 bases). The V gene lost 2 bases and the J gene lost 3 bases, with 12 bases spanning the gap. This CDR3 has 15 residues. Germline CDR1 and CDR2: MNHNY and SVGAGI (reference sequence).

J is TRBJ1-2 and V is TRBV2; maybe TRBD1 (5 bases). The germline gives CDR1 SNHLY, CDR2 FYNNEI. V dropped 2 bases and J dropped 8 bases, with 18 bases sitting between them. The CDR3 is 15 amino acids. CDR3 sequence reads: CASSEIQGGGWGYTF. The CDR3 DNA sequence: TGTGCCAGCAGTGAAATTCAGGGCGGAGGGTGGGGCTACACCTTC.

The genes are TRBV5-1 and TRBJ2-7; 7 bases are a match to TRBD2. In germline, CDR1 is SGHRS, CDR2 YFSETQ. The CDR3 runs to 14 residues. V trimming: 4 bases; J trimming: 2 bases; junction bases outside the gene matches: 6. The CDR3 reads CASSPGTTAYEQYF. Written as DNA, the CDR3 is TGCGCCAGCAGCCCGGGGACTACCGCCTACGAGCAGTACTTC. Based on the CDR3 plus reference TRBV5-1 and TRBJ2-7, the full variable domain is KAGVTQTPRYLIKTRGQQVTLSCSPISGHRSVSWYQQTPGQGLQFLFEYFSETQRNKGNFPGRFSGRQFSNSRSEMNVSTLELGDSALYLCASSPGTTAYEQYFGPGTRLTVT.

The V gene is TRBV5-1, the J gene TRBJ2-5; TRBD2 is a possible D gene (5 bases). CDR1 is SGHRS and CDR2 is YFSETQ in the germline V gene. Trimming removed 1 base from V and 2 bases from J, with 12 bases in between. CDR3 size: 15 residues. CDR3 sequence reads: CASSLIDYLQETQYF. The CDR3 DNA reads TGCGCCAGCAGCTTGATAGACTACTTACAAGAGACCCAGTACTTC.

The chain uses TRBV5-1 and TRBJ1-1, with TRBD1 matching over 10 bases. There are 13 residues in the CDR3. Losses at the gene ends were 4 bases for V and 7 bases for J; bases not matched to a gene: 4. Per germline, CDR1 SGHRS and CDR2 YFSETQ. In DNA form, the CDR3 reads TGCGCCAGCAGCCCGGACAGGGGGTTTGAAGCTTTCTTT. Protein: CASSPDRGFEAFF.